Here is one TCR beta chain with its context. This clone was found a few times. Its binding antigen is unknown. No clone much larger than this one lies a single base away; base qualities are absent. The germline V gene sets CDR1 to SGHTA and CDR2 to FQGNSA. The CDR3 covers 15 residues, taking in both the cysteine and the phenylalanine. Solely the CDR3 DNA is kept, with 45 bases framed from the first base. Compared with germline, V lacks 4 bases and J lacks 2 bases; bases without a gene match: 7. The entire isolated RNA was reverse transcribed using the High Capacity cDNA Reverse Transcription Kit, and thus expressed TCRB transcripts were sequenced. Naive, central memory and regulatory T cell samples underwent deep immunoSEQ sequencing, averaging about 3.57 million total reads per sample. After sorted cells were lysed in RLT buffer, RNA was extracted with DNase-treated RNeasy Micro or Mini kits, with the choice depending on cell number. To prevent cross-contamination, every cell subset was processed on its own, while patient and healthy donor samples were processed together. The immunoSEQ multiplex PCR was used to amplify TCRB sequences from cDNA, yielding 87-bp fragments that span the CDR3 region. The amplicons were sequenced using the Illumina HiSeq platform. In the authors' own workflow: Synthetic template baselines were used to correct PCR bias computationally, reads within Hamming distance 2 were collapsed together, and singletons that could not be merged were discarded. Reads were aligned against IMGT so that V, D and J genes, CDR3 length and insertions or deletions at six rearrangement sites could be assigned. Within each subset, clonotype counts were normalized to sorted cell number, after which true diversity and Gini coefficients were computed with the tcR R package. The overlap coefficient, calculated on TCRB nucleotide sequences, was used to quantify repertoire sharing. Out-of-frame TCRB sequences from naive cells were analyzed as a proxy for the pre-selection repertoire. In its TCRdb copy, this immuneACCESS table keeps in-frame sequences only and misses some clones. Where compared with another copy, unresolved V genes explain less than half of these, and the others have no known cause. That table furnishes V, J and clone size, whereas the DNA furnished D and trimming. The sample yields 600,000 to 700,000 clones; under 15% were counted once. In total, the top ten clones hold more than 0.095% of the sample.

From each donor, a single peripheral blood sample of about 116 mL on average was drawn into heparinised tubes. A BD FACSAria II and a panel including CD45RO, CCR7, CD25, CD127, CD95 and CD27 were used to sort naive, central memory, regulatory and stem cell-like memory CD4+ T cells. All sorted populations exceeded 95% purity. PBMCs were isolated immediately by Lymphoprep density gradient centrifugation and stained directly without culture. Samples were stained and sorted in pairs, with one healthy donor and one patient per experiment, so that batch effects were minimized. The data belong to a study of beta chain features in type 1 diabetes (dated by TCRdb to about 2018). Regarding the research as a whole: Mean age, gender distribution, total cell number and subset yield were not different between patients and healthy donors. A total of about 110 million sorted cells were examined across all samples, and the number of cells per subset was strongly correlated with RNA yield. The study compared the TCRB repertoires of sorted circulating CD4+ T cell subsets in recently diagnosed type 1 diabetes patients with those in matched healthy donors. Regulatory and stem cell-like memory subsets were obtained from only 8 patients and about eight healthy donors, while naive and central memory subsets were obtained from all 30 or so donors. On the study overall, not on this receptor specifically: Sequencing cDNA rather than genomic DNA could over-represent highly expressing activated cells, although activation and CD3 levels did not differ between groups. PCR might favor shorter templates, but patient and control samples were amplified and corrected together, so any skew would affect both groups equally. At VDJ recombination sites, type 1 diabetes patients had fewer insertions and more deleted nucleotides, which implies abnormalities in thymic rearrangement. In all four CD4+ subsets, TCRB CDR3 length was moderately but significantly shorter in type 1 diabetes patients. Naive, central memory and regulatory TCRB repertoires appeared to be more alike among patients than among healthy donors. Because the HLA sub-analyses included only small numbers of individuals, any influence of HLA type on TCRB rearrangement was left unresolved.

The V gene is TRBV7-2 and the J gene is TRBJ2-7; TRBD1 lines up with 8 middle nucleotides. The source is a young man with type 1 diabetes. The source material was naive CD4+ T cells from blood. The label giving this sample's cell subset or site can be read as: true naive CD4+ T cells. The CDR3 here reads CASSYRQGITYEQYF. The DNA reads TGTGCCAGCAGCTACCGACAGGGGATCACCTACGAGCAGTACTTC.